The 22 T cell receptor beta chains listed next were all sequenced from one sample in a study of Ad26.COV2.S vaccination and SARS-CoV-2 variants. Produced via immunoSEQ multiplex PCR; TCRdb's table is partial and in-frame only. The sample lists about 390,000 clones; less than 90% were seen once. Treatment in this sample: roughly 18 received Ad26.COV2.S at low or high dose, single or two shots; 5 received placebo; per-sample allocation not given. Vaccine and placebo recipients were sampled on day 63 after the first injection. The source material was peripheral blood, sampled in a trial of Ad26.COV2.S vaccine versus placebo. Source of these receptors: a person between 18 and 65 years old who received the Ad26.COV2.S COVID-19 vaccine or a placebo.

This clone was observed once. V and J are TRBV15 and TRBJ2-2; 11 bases align to TRBD1. V trimming: 4 bases; J trimming: 3 bases; junction bases outside the gene matches: 1. The CDR3 runs 15 residues. Germline V gene data show CDR1 as LNHNV and CDR2 as YYDKDF (reference sequence). CDR3 in DNA: TGTGCCACCAGCAAGGGACAGGGGGACACCGGGGAGCTGTTTTTT. As protein: CATSKGQGDTGELFF.

The genes are TRBV5-1 and TRBJ2-1; TRBD2 agrees at 12 bases. After removal of 4 bases from V and 9 bases from J, the junction contained 5 bases not matched to a gene. CDR3 length: 14 amino acids. Germline CDR1 and CDR2: SGHRS and YFSETQ. The CDR3 nucleotides are TGCGCCAGCAGCCGGACTAGCGGGGTCCGTGAGCAGTTCTTC. Residues: CASSRTSGVREQFF.

The rearrangement uses TRBV6-1 and TRBJ2-7; D is ambiguous. This CDR3 is built from 12 residues. Per the germline V gene, CDR1 is MNHNS and CDR2 is SASEGT. V lost 1 base, J lost 3 bases, and 4 bases lay in between. CDR3 sequence: CASSEVDYEQYF. As DNA, the CDR3 is TGTGCCAGCAGTGAAGTAGACTACGAGCAGTACTTC.

The genes are TRBV2 and TRBJ1-3, with D perhaps TRBD1 (6 bases). The CDR3 consists of 12 residues. Looked up from germline, CDR1 is SNHLY and CDR2 is FYNNEI. The CDR3 region has the DNA TGTGCTTCGGCAGGGGACGGAAACACCATATATTTT. This encodes CASAGDGNTIYF.

This chain connects TRBV30 to TRBJ1-4, with D unclear. V was pared by 3 bases and J by 0 bases, with 8 bases between. The germline V gene has CDR1 GTSNPN and CDR2 SVGIG (reference sequence). The CDR3 contains 14 residues. The CDR3 spells CAWSREATNEKLFF. CDR3 DNA: TGTGCCTGGAGCCGGGAAGCAACTAATGAAAAACTGTTTTTT.

The chain has TRBV6-5 and TRBJ1-6; D might be TRBD1 (5 bases). V shed 10 bases and J shed 9 bases, with 19 bases lying between them. The CDR3 runs to 14 residues. From germline, CDR1 is MNHEY and CDR2 SVGAGI. This chain's CDR3 is CATDSFAGGSPLHF. CDR3 DNA: TGTGCCACCGACTCCTTTGCCGGGGGTTCACCCCTCCACTTT.

This chain joins TRBV12-3 or TRBV12-4 and TRBJ1-1, with D hard to call. The CDR3 covers 13 residues. The ends were cut back, 2 bases at V and 1 base at J, with 5 bases in the middle. CDR3 sequence: CASSLNWNTEAFF. CDR3 coding DNA: TGTGCCAGCAGTTTAAATTGGAACACTGAAGCTTTCTTT.

This chain joins TRBV19 and TRBJ1-2; unclear D gene. Per the germline V gene, CDR1 is LNHDA and CDR2 is SQIVND (reference sequence). The CDR3 is 13 amino acids. V shed 7 bases and J shed 5 bases, with 14 bases lying between them. CDR3 nucleotide sequence: TGTGCCAGTAATTCCAGAGAACGATATGGCTACACCTTC. This translates into CASNSRERYGYTF.

The sample holds a few counts of this clone. This sequence joins TRBV6-6 and TRBJ2-4; either TRBD1 or TRBD2 may fit D (6 bases each). Per the germline V gene, CDR1 is MNHNY and CDR2 is SVGAGI (reference sequence). The V end lost 5 bases, the J end lost 3 bases, and 14 bases lay between the germline ends. CDR3 size: 15 residues. The CDR3: CASSAGQGYKNIQYF. The CDR3 coding sequence is TGTGCCAGCAGTGCGGGACAAGGGTACAAAAACATTCAGTACTTC.

V is TRBV2 and J is TRBJ1-1, with D unclear. V lost 6 bases and J 4 bases, leaving 18 bases between the germline ends. From germline, CDR1 is SNHLY and CDR2 FYNNEI. The CDR3 has 15 amino acids. Here the CDR3 DNA reads TGTGCCAGCAGCGGGGTATGGGGTATGGGCACTGAAGCTTTCTTT. Translating gives CASSGVWGMGTEAFF.

V usage is TRBV18 and J usage is TRBJ1-1; 8 positions match TRBD1. The germline V gene encodes CDR1 KGHSH and CDR2 LQKENI. The CDR3 consists of 14 residues. Germline trimming cut 6 bases from V and 4 bases from J; bases unmatched to any gene: 7. The chain's CDR3 is CASSLDRVSTEAFF. The CDR3 DNA reads TGTGCCAGCTCGCTGGACAGGGTTAGCACTGAAGCTTTCTTT.

The chain employs TRBV5-1 and TRBJ2-2, with a possible D match to TRBD2 (6 bases). The CDR3 is 16 residues long. Between the trimmed V and J ends, which lost 3 bases and 1 base, there was a span of 13 bases. Germline CDR1 SGHRS, CDR2 YFSETQ. The CDR3 DNA follows: TGCGCCAGCAGCTATAACGCCGGGGGGAACACCGGGGAGCTGTTTTTT. It encodes CASSYNAGGNTGELFF.

J is TRBJ1-5 and V is TRBV5-8, with a possible D match to TRBD1 (6 bases). Germline assignment: CDR1 SGHTS and CDR2 YDEGEE. The CDR3 has 14 residues. The V end lost 5 bases, the J end lost 3 bases, and 12 bases lay between the germline ends. CDR3: CASRRRQANQPQHF. CDR3 coding DNA: TGTGCCAGCAGACGGAGACAGGCCAATCAGCCCCAGCATTTT.

The chain is built from TRBV2 and TRBJ2-1, with a weak D call TRBD2 (6 bases). Germline V gene sequence: CDR1 SNHLY, CDR2 FYNNEI. This CDR3 has 13 amino acids. V was shortened by 4 bases and J by 9 bases, with 13 bases between the two germline ends. Written as DNA, the CDR3 is TGTGCCAGCAGTGGCATGCGGGACGTTGAGCAGTTCTTC. It yields the protein CASSGMRDVEQFF.

CDR3 residues: CASSLAFRGNYGYTF. The DNA for the CDR3 is TGTGCCAGCAGCTTAGCGTTCAGGGGCAACTATGGCTACACCTTC. V gene TRBV7-2 combines with J gene TRBJ1-2; D perhaps matches TRBD1 (6 bases). This CDR3 has 15 amino acids. Deletions cut 0 bases from V and 2 bases from J, with 10 bases between. Per germline, CDR1 SGHTA and CDR2 FQGNSA.

The chain combines TRBV14 with TRBJ2-1, with D hard to call. V lost 1 base and J 4 bases, leaving 11 bases between the germline ends. The CDR3 covers 15 residues. The germline V gene encodes CDR1 SGHDN and CDR2 FVKESK. CDR3 in DNA: TGTGCCAGCAGCCAAGGGGCGGCATATTACAATGAGCAGTTCTTC. Protein product: CASSQGAAYYNEQFF.

The J gene is TRBJ1-1, the V gene TRBV4-3; unclear D gene. The germline gives CDR1 LGHNA, CDR2 YSLEER. V shed 1 base and J shed 4 bases, with 16 bases lying between them. This CDR3 is 16 amino acids long. CDR3 amino acids: CASSQGGPGFSTEAFF. In nucleotides, the CDR3 is TGCGCCAGCAGCCAAGGAGGACCCGGGTTTTCCACTGAAGCTTTCTTT.

V and J are TRBV5-5 and TRBJ2-5, with D perhaps TRBD1 or TRBD2 (5 bases each). The V and J ends lost 4 bases and 11 bases respectively, with 21 bases between them. CDR1 and CDR2 (germline): SGHKS, YYEKEE (reference sequence). The CDR3 has 14 residues. CDR3 in amino acids: CASSRSPGTAGQYF. The CDR3 region has the DNA TGTGCCAGCAGCCGAAGTCCCGGGACGGCAGGGCAGTACTTC.

This chain connects TRBV10-2 to TRBJ2-3; 11 nucleotides line up with TRBD2. CDR1 WSHSY and CDR2 SAAADI come from the germline V gene. Trimming took 3 bases from V and 1 from J; bases not matched to a gene: 3. This CDR3 is built from 16 residues. CDR3: CASSEPSGGRTDTQYF. For the CDR3, the DNA is TGCGCCAGCAGTGAACCTAGCGGGGGGCGCACAGATACGCAGTATTTT.

CDR3 protein: CASRETGNYEQYF. For the CDR3, the DNA is TGCGCCAGCAGAGAGACAGGGAACTACGAGCAGTACTTC. This chain uses TRBV10-2 with TRBJ2-7; TRBD1 matches 7 bases. V shed 6 bases and J 3 bases; nucleotides not matched to a gene: 5. The length of the CDR3 is 13 residues. The germline V gene encodes CDR1 WSHSY and CDR2 SAAADI.

V is TRBV29-1 and J is TRBJ2-1, with 7 bases identical to TRBD1. Losses at the gene ends were 3 bases for V and 7 bases for J; bases not matched to a gene: 6. Germline-derived CDR1 and CDR2 are SQVTM and ANQGSEA. This CDR3 has 13 residues. CDR3 protein: CSVDRTGWNEQFF. In nucleotides, the CDR3 is TGCAGCGTTGACCGGACAGGATGGAATGAGCAGTTCTTC.

V gene TRBV3-1 (or the pseudogene TRBV3-2) combines with J gene TRBJ1-3; 7 bases align to TRBD1. The germline gives CDR1 LGHDT, CDR2 YNNKEL (reference sequence). The CDR3 loop spans 14 amino acids. V was clipped by 6 bases and J by 3 bases; unmatched bases: 5. CDR3 DNA: TGTGCCAGCAGACCACAGGGGAATGGAAACACCATATATTTT. Translated, it gives CASRPQGNGNTIYF.